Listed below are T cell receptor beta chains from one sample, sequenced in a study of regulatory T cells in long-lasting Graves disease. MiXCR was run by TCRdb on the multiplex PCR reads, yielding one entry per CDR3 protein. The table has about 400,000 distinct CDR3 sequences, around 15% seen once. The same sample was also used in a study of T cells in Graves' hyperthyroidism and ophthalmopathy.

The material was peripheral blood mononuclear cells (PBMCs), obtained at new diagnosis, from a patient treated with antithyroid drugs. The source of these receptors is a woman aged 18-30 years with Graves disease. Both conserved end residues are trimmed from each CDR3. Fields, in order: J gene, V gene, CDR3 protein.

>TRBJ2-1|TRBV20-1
SATSLAGGPGEQF
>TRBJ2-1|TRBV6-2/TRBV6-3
ASRISGAGGLF
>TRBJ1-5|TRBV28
ASSSNQRSNQPQH
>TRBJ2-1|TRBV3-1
ASSQGLAIRNEQF
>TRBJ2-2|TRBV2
ASLPGASRVGELF
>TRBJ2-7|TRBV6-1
ASSEASVGTLYEQY
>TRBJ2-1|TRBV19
ATEREGGSSYNEQF
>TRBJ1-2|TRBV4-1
ASSQREIGGYT
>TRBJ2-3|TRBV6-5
ASSYGGSNTDTQY
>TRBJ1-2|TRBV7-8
ASSSSAVANYGYT
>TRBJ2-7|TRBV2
ASSAQGLAGPHEQY
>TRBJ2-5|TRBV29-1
SVETGAGAQY
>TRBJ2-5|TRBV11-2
ASSLDAGSQETQY
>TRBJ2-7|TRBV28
ASSPGTRSYEQY
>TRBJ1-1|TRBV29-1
SVEEQGLGAF
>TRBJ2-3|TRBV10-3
AISDRLTDTQY
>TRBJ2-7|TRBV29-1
SVEEQGLEQY
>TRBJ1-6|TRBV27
ASSSPSGQGAYNSPLH
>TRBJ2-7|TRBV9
ASSAGTGGPYEQY